There are many counts of the clone carrying this T cell receptor beta chain. The sample comes from a study of T cells after yellow fever vaccination. Study-wide background: It was SMART-Seq v4 Ultra Low Input that prepared the fractions with low cell numbers.

In TCRdb, the 5' RACE reads were re-called with MiXCR into one record per CDR3 protein. The sample carries about 360,000 distinct CDR3 sequences, under 7.5% recorded once. The J segment lost 5 bases and the V segment lost 4 bases, leaving 6 bases of the junction unmatched. The CDR3 consists of 14 residues. CDR1 and CDR2 from the germline V gene are SEHNR and FQNEAQ (reference sequence). This clonotype was sampled from a man aged 25-45 years who received the YFV17D yellow fever vaccine. This chain connects TRBV7-9 to TRBJ2-3; 7 nucleotides agree with TRBD2. The sequences come from PBMCs, collected 5 days after the yellow fever booster vaccination. The CDR3 spells CASSYAGVKDTQYF. The CDR3 coding sequence is TGTGCCAGCAGCTATGCGGGAGTGAAAGATACGCAGTATTTT.